Listed below are T cell receptor beta chains from one sample, sequenced in a study of T cell responses to AZD1222 COVID-19 vaccine. TCRdb's copy holds only in-frame clones and misses some; the assay was immunoSEQ multiplex PCR. Of 140,000 to 150,000 clones in the sample, roughly 91% were seen once. The sequences come from peripheral blood, collected on day 0 of AZD1222 vaccination. The source of these receptors is an adult in good health. Each CDR3 is given with its conserved first and last residue. The D gene is left open where the match is weak. Clone size is not always given. Where it is, it says once, few, many or a class for expanded clones.

TRBJ1-3 | - | - | TRBV6-5 | TGTGCCAGCAGTCAAAGGGGCTCTGGAAACACCATATATTTT | CASSQRGSGNTIYF
TRBJ2-1 | - | - | TRBV11-2 | TGTGCCAGCAGCTTAGATCCGGGGAATGAGCAGTTCTTC | CASSLDPGNEQFF
TRBJ2-1 | - | TRBD2 | TRBV6-5 | TGTGCCAGCAGTTACTTGGCTAGCGGGACCTACAATGAGCAGTTCTTC | CASSYLASGTYNEQFF
TRBJ2-4 | once | TRBD1 | TRBV6-7 | TGTGCCAGCAGTTACGGGGACAGGGGGGCCAAAAACATTCAGTACTTC | CASSYGDRGAKNIQYF
TRBJ1-4 | - | - | TRBV5-1 | TGCGCCAGCAGCCCCGACAGGTGGAATGAAAAACTGTTTTTT | CASSPDRWNEKLFF
TRBJ1-1 | - | TRBD1 | TRBV6-5 | TGTGCCAGCAGTTACGGCCAGGGGGGTACTGAAGCTTTCTTT | CASSYGQGGTEAFF
TRBJ1-1 | - | - | TRBV6-1 | TGTGCCAGCAGTGACAGGGTGAACACTGAAGCTTTCTTT | CASSDRVNTEAFF
TRBJ1-2 | once | - | TRBV9 | TGTGCCAGCAGCGTAGGGGATCGTTCCCGATCCTCGACCATCTATGGCTACACCTTC | CASSVGDRSRSSTIYGYTF
TRBJ2-7 | - | - | TRBV7-9 | TGTGCCAGCAGCCGAGAAGGCTACGAGCAGTACTTC | CASSREGYEQYF
TRBJ1-1 | - | TRBD1 | TRBV19 | TGTGCCAGTACCAAAGGAGGGACAGGGGTCACTGAAGCTTTCTTT | CASTKGGTGVTEAFF
TRBJ2-5 | - | TRBD2 | TRBV2 | TGTGCCAGCAGGGGGTCTTTCGGGGGGCAAGAGACCCAGTACTTC | CASRGSFGGQETQYF
TRBJ2-4 | - | TRBD2 | TRBV15 | TGTGCCACCAGCAGGCCGGGACTACAGACAGCCAAAAACATTCAGTACTTC | CATSRPGLQTAKNIQYF
TRBJ1-1 | - | - | TRBV12-5 | TGTGCTAGTGGTTTGGTACGTGGAGGAGTGAACACTGAAGCTTTCTTT | CASGLVRGGVNTEAFF
TRBJ2-3 | - | TRBD2 | TRBV6-1 | TGTGCCAGCAGTGAACTAGCGGGGAGAGCAGATACGCAGTATTTT | CASSELAGRADTQYF
TRBJ1-3 | - | - | TRBV25-1 | TGTGCCAGCAGTGAATTGGCGGGGGCTGGAAACACCATATATTTT | CASSELAGAGNTIYF
TRBJ1-5 | - | - | TRBV15 | TGTGCCACCAGCAGAGGGACTAATAGCAATCAGCCCCAGCATTTT | CATSRGTNSNQPQHF
TRBJ2-1 | - | TRBD2 | TRBV18 | TGTGCCAGCTCACCATTAGCGGGAGTAACCTACAATGAGCAGTTCTTC | CASSPLAGVTYNEQFF
TRBJ1-1 | - | - | TRBV29-1 | TGCAGCGTTGAAGATCGACAGAAGAACACTGAAGCTTTCTTT | CSVEDRQKNTEAFF
TRBJ1-5 | - | - | TRBV13 | TGTGCCAGCAGCTTAGGAACTCAGCCCCAGCATTTT | CASSLGTQPQHF
TRBJ2-7 | - | - | TRBV15 | TGTGCCACCAGCCGCAAAGTGGGGTCCTACGAGCAGTACTTC | CATSRKVGSYEQYF
TRBJ1-6 | - | - | TRBV30 | TGTGCCTGGGTCCTAGACTCCAATGAGCCCCTCCACTTT | CAWVLDSNEPLHF
TRBJ1-5 | - | - | TRBV7-9 | TGTGCCAGCAGCCGGGGACCGGGGGCCGGGGGGTTCAATCAGCCCCAGCATTTT | CASSRGPGAGGFNQPQHF
TRBJ1-1 | - | TRBD1 | TRBV5-3 | TGTGCCCCCCAGGGGGTCGGGACAGAGAACACTGAAGCTTTCTTT | CAPQGVGTENTEAFF
TRBJ1-1 | - | TRBD1 | TRBV4-1 | TGCGCCAGCAGCCCTGGGGCAAACAAGGGGGCCGGCACTGAAGCTTTCTTT | CASSPGANKGAGTEAFF
TRBJ1-1 | - | TRBD1 | TRBV2 | TGTGCCAGCAAGGGACAGGGGTCGGTTGAAGCTTTCTTT | CASKGQGSVEAFF
TRBJ2-3 | - | - | TRBV6-2/TRBV6-3 | TGTGCCAGCAGTAGGGGATACGGGGTCGCGGTAGATACGCAGTATTTT | CASSRGYGVAVDTQYF
TRBJ1-1 | - | TRBD1 | TRBV6-5 | TGTGCCAGCAGTCATCCTCAGGGGGCACGTACTGAAGCTTTCTTT | CASSHPQGARTEAFF
TRBJ2-3 | - | - | TRBV4-1 | TGCGCCAGCAGCCACGACGGGAAATCCGGAGATACGCAGTATTTT | CASSHDGKSGDTQYF
TRBJ2-3 | - | TRBD2 | TRBV16 | TGTGCCAGCAGCCAATCAGCGGGAGGTGTAGGCTCCTCGGGCACAGATACGCAGTATTTT | CASSQSAGGVGSSGTDTQYF
TRBJ2-1 | - | - | TRBV6-6 | TGTGCCAGCAGATTCACCGGGACCAGCTCCTACAATGAGCAGTTCTTC | CASRFTGTSSYNEQFF
TRBJ1-6 | - | TRBD1 | TRBV7-9 | TGTGCCAGCAGCTTGTGGGCCGGGACAGGGAATTCACCCCTCCACTTT | CASSLWAGTGNSPLHF
TRBJ1-4 | - | - | TRBV19 | TGTGCCAGCCAGGGGAAACAGGGAAGGTTGGGTGAAAAACTGTTTTTT | CASQGKQGRLGEKLFF
TRBJ2-5 | - | TRBD2 | TRBV7-7 | TGTGCCAGCAGCTTCTCATTAGCGGGGGCACAAGAGACCCAGTACTTC | CASSFSLAGAQETQYF
TRBJ1-1 | - | - | TRBV5-1 | TGCGCCAGCACCCTCGAACCGTCGGGCACTGAAGCTTTCTTT | CASTLEPSGTEAFF
TRBJ1-3 | - | - | TRBV15 | TGTGCCACCAGTGCGGGCCTGAGCTCTGGAAACACCATATATTTT | CATSAGLSSGNTIYF
TRBJ1-3 | - | - | TRBV5-1 | TGCGCCAGCACCCTGACAGGAACTTCCTCTGGAAACACCATATATTTT | CASTLTGTSSGNTIYF
TRBJ2-5 | - | TRBD2 | TRBV9 | TGTGCCAGCAGCCCCCGGCTCCTAGCGGGAGATTCGGAGACCCAGTACTTC | CASSPRLLAGDSETQYF
TRBJ2-2 | - | - | TRBV4-1 | TGCGCCAGCAGCCGAACAGGGATGGGCACCGGGGAGCTGTTTTTT | CASSRTGMGTGELFF
TRBJ2-7 | - | - | TRBV19 | TGTGCCAGTAGTCCCCTCGAGGGAAAGGGAGGCACCTACGAGCAGTACTTC | CASSPLEGKGGTYEQYF
TRBJ2-3 | - | - | TRBV27 | TGTGCCAGCAGTTTATCCTGGGAACCCCTTCTGTTAGGCGGCACAGATACGCAGTATTTT | CASSLSWEPLLLGGTDTQYF
TRBJ1-2 | - | - | TRBV9 | TGTGCCAGCAGCGTGGGGCCCCGGGAGAGGGGTGGCTATGGCTACACCTTC | CASSVGPRERGGYGYTF
TRBJ1-3 | - | - | TRBV19 | TGTGCCAGTAGTAGCGGACTCCATCCCTCTGGAAACACCATATATTTT | CASSSGLHPSGNTIYF
TRBJ1-1 | - | - | TRBV6-5 | TGTGCCAGCAGTTACTCGGGTGGGAACACTGAAGCTTTCTTT | CASSYSGGNTEAFF
TRBJ1-5 | - | TRBD1 | TRBV6-5 | TGTGCCAGCAGCAGGGGGGGTCATAGCAATCAGCCCCAGCATTTT | CASSRGGHSNQPQHF
TRBJ1-5 | - | - | TRBV19 | TGTGCCAGTAGAGATTCCAGAGGGCAGCCCCAGCATTTT | CASRDSRGQPQHF
TRBJ1-5 | - | - | TRBV19 | TGTGCCAGTAGTATGACTGGGCAGAGCAATCAGCCCCAGCATTTT | CASSMTGQSNQPQHF
TRBJ1-6 | - | - | TRBV5-1 | TGCGCCAGCAGCTCTGGGCAGGGAAATTCACCCCTCCACTTT | CASSSGQGNSPLHF
TRBJ1-2 | - | TRBD1 | TRBV2 | TGTGCCAGCAGTGGGGACAGTTATGGCTACACCTTC | CASSGDSYGYTF
TRBJ1-4 | - | - | TRBV10-3 | TGTGCCATCAGTGAGGGAGAGGAAAAACTGTTTTTT | CAISEGEEKLFF
TRBJ1-1 | - | - | TRBV6-1 | TGTGCCAGCAGTGAATTGGCGTTCAACACTGAAGCTTTCTTT | CASSELAFNTEAFF